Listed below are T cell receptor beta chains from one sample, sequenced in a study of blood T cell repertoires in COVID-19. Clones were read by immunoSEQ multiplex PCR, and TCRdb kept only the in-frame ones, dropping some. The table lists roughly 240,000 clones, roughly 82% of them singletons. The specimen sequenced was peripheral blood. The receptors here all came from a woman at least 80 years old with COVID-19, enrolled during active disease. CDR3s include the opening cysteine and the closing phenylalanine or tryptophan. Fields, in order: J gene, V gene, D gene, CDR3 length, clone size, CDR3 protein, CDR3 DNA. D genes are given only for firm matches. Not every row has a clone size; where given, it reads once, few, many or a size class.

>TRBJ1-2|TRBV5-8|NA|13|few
CASSLEGRYGYTF
TGTGCCAGCAGCTTGGAGGGGAGGTATGGCTACACCTTC
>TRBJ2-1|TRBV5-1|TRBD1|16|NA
CASSLSPGQHNNEQFF
TGCGCCAGCAGCTTGTCCCCGGGACAGCATAACAATGAGCAGTTCTTC
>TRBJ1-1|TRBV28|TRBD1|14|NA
CASKPGGLGTEAFF
TGTGCCAGCAAGCCAGGGGGTCTTGGCACTGAAGCTTTCTTT
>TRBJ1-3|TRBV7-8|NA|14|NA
CASSLVGGGNTIYF
TGTGCCAGCAGCTTAGTAGGGGGTGGAAACACCATATATTTT
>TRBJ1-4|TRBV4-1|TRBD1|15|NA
CASSQVGQGGEKLFF
TGCGCCAGCAGCCAAGTTGGACAGGGAGGCGAAAAACTGTTTTTT
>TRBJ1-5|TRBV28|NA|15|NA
CASSTPRQTNQPQHF
TGTGCCAGCAGTACCCCGCGACAGACCAATCAGCCCCAGCATTTT
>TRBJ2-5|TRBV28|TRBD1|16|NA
CASSGSTRGSRETQYF
TGTGCCAGCAGTGGGTCAACCAGGGGGTCACGGGAGACCCAGTACTTC
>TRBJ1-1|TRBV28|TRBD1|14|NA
CAIIVTGGNTEAFF
TGTGCCATTATAGTTACAGGGGGGAACACTGAAGCTTTCTTT
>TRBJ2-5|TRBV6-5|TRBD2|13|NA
CASSPGRGETQYF
TGTGCCAGCAGTCCGGGGAGGGGAGAGACCCAGTACTTC
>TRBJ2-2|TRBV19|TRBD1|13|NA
CASWTGVTGELFF
TGTGCCAGTTGGACAGGGGTCACCGGGGAGCTGTTTTTT
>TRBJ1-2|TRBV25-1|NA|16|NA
CASSDRRPAINYGYTF
TGTGCCAGCAGTGATAGGCGGCCAGCGATAAACTATGGCTACACCTTC
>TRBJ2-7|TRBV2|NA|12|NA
CASRMNTHEQYF
TGTGCCAGCAGGATGAACACCCACGAGCAGTACTTC
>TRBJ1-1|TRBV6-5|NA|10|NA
CRAGSAEAFF
TGCCGCGCGGGGAGTGCTGAAGCTTTCTTT
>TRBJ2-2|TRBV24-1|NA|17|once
CATSDLLTLRDTGELFF
TGTGCCACCAGTGATCTCCTAACCCTTCGGGACACCGGGGAGCTGTTTTTT
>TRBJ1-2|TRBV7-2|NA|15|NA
CASSLHRESGYGYTF
TGTGCCAGCAGCCTGCACCGGGAATCGGGTTATGGCTACACCTTC
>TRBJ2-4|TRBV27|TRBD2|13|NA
CASSLDTSGGQYF
TGTGCCAGCAGTTTAGACACTAGCGGGGGCCAGTACTTC
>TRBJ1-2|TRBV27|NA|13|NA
CASSLQGGYGYTF
TGTGCCAGCAGTTTACAGGGAGGCTATGGCTACACCTTC
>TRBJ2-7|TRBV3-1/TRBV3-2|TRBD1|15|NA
CASSRSPGQDYEQYF
TGTGCCAGCAGCCGATCTCCGGGACAGGACTACGAGCAGTACTTC
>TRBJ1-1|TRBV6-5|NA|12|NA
CASSRADTEAFF
TGTGCCAGCAGTAGAGCGGACACTGAAGCTTTCTTT
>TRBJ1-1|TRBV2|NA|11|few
CASRVVTEAFF
TGTGCCAGCAGGGTAGTAACTGAAGCTTTCTTT
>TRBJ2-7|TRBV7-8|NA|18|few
CASSTWGAGALITYEQYF
TGTGCCAGCAGCACGTGGGGTGCGGGGGCGTTGATTACCTACGAGCAGTACTTC
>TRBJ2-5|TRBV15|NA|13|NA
CATSRVPGETQYF
TGTGCCACCAGCAGAGTCCCGGGGGAGACCCAGTACTTC
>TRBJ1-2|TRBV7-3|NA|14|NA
CASSPEGGGYGYTF
TGTGCCAGCAGCCCGGAGGGAGGGGGCTATGGCTACACCTTC
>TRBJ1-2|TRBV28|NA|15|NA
CASLGQHPNNYGYTF
TGTGCCAGCCTTGGACAGCACCCCAATAACTATGGCTACACCTTC
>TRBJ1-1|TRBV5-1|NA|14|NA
CASSLGRGSAEAFF
TGCGCCAGCAGCTTAGGCAGGGGATCAGCTGAAGCTTTCTTT
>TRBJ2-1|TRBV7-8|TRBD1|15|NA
CASSLAGQVLNEQFF
TGTGCCAGCAGCTTAGCGGGACAGGTTCTCAATGAGCAGTTCTTC
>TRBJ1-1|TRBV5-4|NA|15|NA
CASSLDGGYYTEAFF
TGTGCCAGCAGCTTGGATGGCGGATATTACACTGAAGCTTTCTTT
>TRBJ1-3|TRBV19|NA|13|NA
CASGEPGGNTIYF
TGTGCCAGCGGTGAGCCAGGGGGAAACACCATATATTTT
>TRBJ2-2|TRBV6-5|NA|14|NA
CASRRGFDTGELFF
TGTGCCAGCCGTCGGGGGTTCGACACCGGGGAGCTGTTTTTT
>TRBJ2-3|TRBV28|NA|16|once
CASTPSPGMSTDTQYF
TGTGCCAGCACCCCTAGCCCCGGTATGAGCACAGATACGCAGTATTTT
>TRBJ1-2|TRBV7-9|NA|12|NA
CASSPANYGYTF
TGTGCCAGCAGCCCCGCTAACTATGGCTACACCTTC
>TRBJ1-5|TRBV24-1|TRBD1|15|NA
CATSDALDRGQPQHF
TGTGCCACCAGTGATGCACTGGACAGGGGTCAGCCCCAGCATTTT
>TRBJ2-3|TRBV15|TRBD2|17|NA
CATSRVGPGGAGDTQYF
TGTGCCACCAGCAGAGTGGGGCCGGGGGGGGCAGGAGATACGCAGTATTTT
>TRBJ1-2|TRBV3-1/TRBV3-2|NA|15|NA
CASSQQTGKNYGYTF
TGTGCCAGCAGCCAGCAGACAGGCAAGAACTATGGCTACACCTTC
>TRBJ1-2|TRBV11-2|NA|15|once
CASSLGAGGGGAYTF
TGTGCCAGCAGCCTAGGGGCGGGGGGCGGTGGTGCCTACACCTTC
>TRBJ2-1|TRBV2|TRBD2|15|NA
CASGNLAGGNNEQFF
TGTGCCAGCGGTAACCTAGCGGGGGGGAACAATGAGCAGTTCTTC
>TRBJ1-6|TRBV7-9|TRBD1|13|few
CASSFGTGSPLHF
TGTGCCAGCAGCTTCGGGACAGGGTCACCCCTCCACTTT
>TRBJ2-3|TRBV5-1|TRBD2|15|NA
CASSPYSGVTDTQYF
TGCGCCAGCAGCCCCTATAGCGGGGTCACAGATACGCAGTATTTT
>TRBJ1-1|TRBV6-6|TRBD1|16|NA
CASSSQGWVGNTEAFF
TGTGCCAGCAGTTCACAGGGGTGGGTAGGGAACACTGAAGCTTTCTTT
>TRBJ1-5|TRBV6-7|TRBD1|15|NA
CASRDRGDSNQPQHF
TGTGCCAGCCGAGACAGGGGAGATAGCAATCAGCCCCAGCATTTT
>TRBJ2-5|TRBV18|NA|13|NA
CASSPTPQETQYF
TGTGCCAGCTCCCCGACACCTCAAGAGACCCAGTACTTC
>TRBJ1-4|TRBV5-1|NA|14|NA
CASSSGVLGEKLFF
TGCGCCAGCAGCTCAGGGGTGCTTGGTGAAAAACTGTTTTTT